A single sample is the source of the 3 T cell receptor beta chains below, sequenced in a study of brain metastases from non-small cell lung cancer. Measured with immunoSEQ multiplex PCR; TCRdb has only the in-frame clones, and not every one. Altogether over 2,500 clones are present, 70% to 90% being singletons, with the ten largest covering 3.5% to 4%. The sequenced material came from primary lung tumor tissue. These receptors all stem from a donor at least 40 years old with non-small cell lung cancer.

The chain recombines TRBV20-1 with TRBJ2-1; D ambiguous. CDR1 and CDR2 from the germline V gene are DFQATT and SNEGSKA (reference sequence). This CDR3 has 11 residues. The CDR3 loop reads CSLDRSNEQFF. The DNA of the CDR3 is TGCAGCCTAGACCGAAGCAATGAGCAGTTCTTC.

The chain has TRBV6-5 and TRBJ1-1; D not certain. The germline V gene encodes CDR1 MNHEY and CDR2 SVGAGI. This CDR3 has 13 residues. The V gene lost 1 base and the J gene lost 0 bases, with 3 bases spanning the gap. Written as DNA, the CDR3 is TGTGCCAGCAGTTACTACATGAACACTGAAGCTTTCTTT. Protein sequence: CASSYYMNTEAFF.

With regard to this clone: Germline and junction disagree at one end, which may indicate a read error. V gene TRBV29-1 combines with J gene TRBJ1-1; 7 bases match TRBD1. CDR1 and CDR2 from the germline V gene are SQVTM and ANQGSEA. This CDR3 is 13 amino acids long. The CDR3 is CSTAGGGFTKAFF. The CDR3 DNA follows: TGCAGCACTGCGGGAGGGGGCTTCACTAAAGCTTTCTTT.